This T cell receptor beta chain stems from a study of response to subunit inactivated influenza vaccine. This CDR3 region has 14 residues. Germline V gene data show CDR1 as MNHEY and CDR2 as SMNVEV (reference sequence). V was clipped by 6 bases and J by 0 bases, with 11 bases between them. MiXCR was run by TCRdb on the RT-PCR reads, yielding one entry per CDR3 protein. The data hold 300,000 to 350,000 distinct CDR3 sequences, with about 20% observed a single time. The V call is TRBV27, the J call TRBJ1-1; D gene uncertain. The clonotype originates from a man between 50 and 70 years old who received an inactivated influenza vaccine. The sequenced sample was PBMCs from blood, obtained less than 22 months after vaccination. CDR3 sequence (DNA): TGTGCCAGCAGGACTCTATACATGAACACTGAAGCTTTCTTT. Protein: CASRTLYMNTEAFF.